This T cell receptor beta chain was recorded in a study of control samples from healthy donors and cancer patients. Produced via immunoSEQ multiplex PCR; TCRdb's table is partial and in-frame only. The sample contains about 140,000 clones, roughly nine tenths of which appear only once. Germline V CDR1 and CDR2: SGHTA, FQGNSA. V lost 1 base and J lost 0; bases outside the gene matches: 3. The CDR3 length is 15 residues. In the case of this clone: This sample also contains other DNA sequences that code for the same CDR3.

The clonotype comes from a man younger than 35 in good health. Sequenced input: blood. V is TRBV7-2 and J is TRBJ2-7, with TRBD1 matching 7 bases. The CDR3 loop reads CASSLGGGLSYEQYF. The CDR3 DNA is TGTGCCAGCAGCTTAGGAGGGGGCCTCTCCTACGAGCAGTACTTC.